The 32 T cell receptor beta chains presented below share a single source sample, sequenced in a study of ipilimumab plus nivolumab after autologous stem cell transplantation. TCRdb keeps only in-frame clones here, not all; method: immunoSEQ multiplex PCR. Of roughly 86,000 clones in the sample, 75% to 85% were seen once. Source: PBMCs, taken in a trial of ipilimumab plus nivolumab as post-transplant consolidation. These TCRs come from a male donor with diffuse large B-cell lymphoma.

V is TRBV18 and J is TRBJ1-1, with 7 bases that match TRBD1. Germline CDR1 and CDR2: KGHSH and LQKENI. The CDR3 loop spans 11 amino acids. Unmatched junction bases numbered 2, after V lost 5 bases and J lost 8 bases. CDR3 in amino acids: CASSMTGEAFF. In nucleotides, the CDR3 is TGTGCCAGCTCAATGACAGGGGAAGCTTTCTTT.

In DNA, the CDR3 is TGCGCCAGCAGCTTCCAGGGGAACACAGATACGCAGTATTTT. Translation gives CASSFQGNTDTQYF. This rearrangement joins TRBV5-1 to TRBJ2-3; D is possibly TRBD1 (6 bases). Looked up from germline, CDR1 is SGHRS and CDR2 is YFSETQ. The CDR3 is 14 amino acids. The V end lost 2 bases, the J end lost 2 bases, and 9 bases lay between the germline ends.

The chain joins TRBV30 to TRBJ1-2, with TRBD1 matching 9 bases. Germline loops: CDR1 GTSNPN, CDR2 SVGIG (reference sequence). The CDR3 runs 13 residues. The V and J ends lost 0 bases and 8 bases, in that order; junction bases with no gene match: 4. The CDR3 nucleotides are TGTGCCTGGAGTGTGGGACAGGGTACCGGCTACACCTTC. Protein sequence: CAWSVGQGTGYTF. The full variable domain, rest sourced from reference TRBV30 and TRBJ1-2, is SQTIHQWPATLVQPVGSPLSLECTVEGTSNPNLYWYRQAAGRGLQLLFYSVGIGQISSEVPQNLSASRPQDRQFILSSKKLLLSDSGFYLCAWSVGQGTGYTFGSGTRLTVV.

J is TRBJ1-2 and V is TRBV29-1; 7 bases are shared with TRBD1. In germline, CDR1 is SQVTM, CDR2 ANQGSEA. The CDR3 contains 16 residues. The V and J ends lost 6 bases and 0 bases, in that order; junction bases with no gene match: 13. The CDR3 protein is CSVSSTWDSTNYGYTF. Written as DNA, the CDR3 is TGCAGCGTCTCGTCAACTTGGGACAGCACTAACTATGGCTACACCTTC.

V gene TRBV5-1 combines with J gene TRBJ1-1; D is ambiguous. Deletions cut 0 bases from V and 2 bases from J, with 5 bases between. CDR1 and CDR2 from the germline V gene are SGHRS and YFSETQ. The CDR3 runs 13 residues. This chain's CDR3 is CASSLAANTEAFF. DNA for the CDR3: TGCGCCAGCAGCTTGGCAGCCAACACTGAAGCTTTCTTT.

J is TRBJ1-1 and V is TRBV19; D gene ambiguous. Germline V gene sequence: CDR1 LNHDA, CDR2 SQIVND (reference sequence). The CDR3 covers 13 residues. The V and J ends lost 5 bases and 1 base respectively, with 8 bases between them. The CDR3 spells CASSRTENTEAFF. CDR3 coding DNA: TGTGCCAGTAGTCGTACAGAGAACACTGAAGCTTTCTTT.

V usage is TRBV4-2 and J usage is TRBJ2-1, with 9 bases lining up with TRBD2. The germline V gene has CDR1 LGHNA and CDR2 YNFKEQ. V was pared by 1 base and J by 5 bases, with 6 bases of the junction left unmatched. The CDR3 runs 16 residues. CDR3 in DNA: TGTGCCAGCAGCCAAGTTAGCGGGAGAAACGACAATGAGCAGTTCTTC. Its protein product is CASSQVSGRNDNEQFF.

This rearrangement joins TRBV7-2 to TRBJ1-5, with D uncertain. Between the trimmed V and J ends, which lost 5 bases and 6 bases, there was a span of 11 bases. Germline values: CDR1 SGHTA, CDR2 FQGNSA. The CDR3 has 13 residues. CDR3: CASSPTEGQPQHF. Written as DNA, the CDR3 is TGTGCCAGCAGCCCGACTGAGGGTCAGCCCCAGCATTTT.

This clone has more than one count but fewer than ten. The CDR3 DNA reads TGTGCCAGCAGCTTTGTTCCGGGGGACAATGAGCAGTTCTTC. Its protein is CASSFVPGDNEQFF. The chain carries TRBV7-3 and TRBJ2-1, with a tentative D call TRBD2 (6 bases). Germline V gene sequence: CDR1 SGHTA, CDR2 FQGTGA. The CDR3 consists of 14 residues. V lost 3 bases, J lost 5 bases, and 11 bases lay in between.

V gene TRBV5-4 combines with J gene TRBJ2-7, with D tentatively TRBD2 (6 bases). CDR1 and CDR2 (germline): SGHNT, YYREEE (reference sequence). With 4 bases removed from V and 3 bases from J, the gap between germline ends came to 17 bases. The CDR3 has 15 amino acids. The CDR3 sequence: CASSPHGGRHYEQYF. The CDR3 DNA follows: TGTGCCAGCAGCCCCCATGGGGGGAGACACTACGAGCAGTACTTC.

This clone was seen once. The V call is TRBV28, the J call TRBJ1-2; D is uncertain. Germline V gives CDR1 MDHEN, CDR2 SYDVKM. The CDR3 loop spans 13 amino acids. V dropped 10 bases and J dropped 7 bases, with 19 bases sitting between them. The CDR3: CATTTTGPGGYTF. The CDR3 nucleotides are TGTGCCACCACTACGACCGGACCGGGTGGCTACACCTTC.

The chain carries TRBV4-1 and TRBJ2-1; no clear D. This CDR3 is 15 amino acids long. CDR1 and CDR2 from the germline V gene are MGHRA and YSYEKL. V lost 5 bases to trimming and J lost 0 bases, with 11 bases between them. CDR3: CASSALVVSYNEQFF. The CDR3 nucleotides read TGCGCCAGCAGCGCTTTGGTAGTCTCCTACAATGAGCAGTTCTTC.

V and J are TRBV11-2 and TRBJ2-2; D remains unclear. Germline V gene lookup returns CDR1 SGHAT and CDR2 FQNNGV. CDR3 size: 16 residues. V shed 1 base and J shed 6 bases, with 15 bases lying between them. CDR3 protein: CASSLVGGLMAGELFF. Written as DNA, the CDR3 is TGTGCCAGCAGCTTAGTCGGTGGTCTCATGGCCGGGGAGCTGTTTTTT.

The gene calls are TRBV5-8 and TRBJ1-1, with D possibly being TRBD1 (6 bases). Trimming removed 1 base from V and 4 bases from J, with 11 bases in between. Germline V gene sequence: CDR1 SGHTS, CDR2 YDEGEE. The CDR3 is 14 residues long. CDR3 in DNA: TGTGCCAGCAGCTTGTTAGCAGGGGCCACTGAAGCTTTCTTT. This sequence encodes CASSLLAGATEAFF.

This sequence joins TRBV5-1 and TRBJ1-2; tentatively, D is TRBD1 (6 bases). The germline V and J ends were trimmed by 0 bases and 5 bases, with 14 bases remaining between them. Germline CDR1 and CDR2: SGHRS and YFSETQ. CDR3 length: 15 amino acids. The DNA for the CDR3 is TGCGCCAGCAGCTTGGATGGACAGATCCCTTATGGCTACACCTTC. Protein sequence: CASSLDGQIPYGYTF. The full variable domain, in which reference TRBV5-1 and TRBJ1-2 provide the parts outside the CDR3, is KAGVTQTPRYLIKTRGQQVTLSCSPISGHRSVSWYQQTPGQGLQFLFEYFSETQRNKGNFPGRFSGRQFSNSRSEMNVSTLELGDSALYLCASSLDGQIPYGYTFGSGTRLTVV.

V is TRBV19 and J is TRBJ2-3, with TRBD2 matching over 9 bases. Germline CDR1 reads LNHDA; CDR2 reads SQIVND (reference sequence). There are 14 residues in the CDR3. Losses at the gene ends were 7 bases for V and 3 bases for J; bases not matched to a gene: 5. The CDR3 is CASTSSGDTDTQYF. DNA of the CDR3: TGTGCCAGTACGTCTAGCGGGGATACAGATACGCAGTATTTT. The whole variable domain, remainder taken from reference TRBV19 and TRBJ2-3, is DGGITQSPKYLFRKEGQNVTLSCEQNLNHDAMYWYRQDPGQGLRLIYYSQIVNDFQKGDIAEGYSVSREKKESFPLTVTSAQKNPTAFYLCASTSSGDTDTQYFGPGTRLTVL.

V and J are TRBV7-9 and TRBJ2-1, with TRBD2 matching over 13 bases. CDR3 length: 14 residues. Germline CDR1 reads SEHNR; CDR2 reads FQNEAQ (reference sequence). Losses at the gene ends were 0 bases for V and 10 bases for J; bases not matched to a gene: 0. The CDR3 sequence is CASSLALAGGEQFF. The CDR3 nucleotides are TGTGCCAGCAGCTTAGCACTAGCGGGGGGGGAGCAGTTCTTC.

V is TRBV6-6 and J is TRBJ1-2, with D perhaps TRBD1 (5 bases). The germline V gene has CDR1 MNHNY and CDR2 SVGAGI (reference sequence). The V end was cut by 2 bases, the J end by 5 bases, with 15 bases between. This CDR3 spans 15 amino acids. This CDR3 reads CASSYTLQGSYGYTF. CDR3 DNA: TGTGCCAGCAGTTACACATTGCAGGGATCATATGGCTACACCTTC.

V and J are TRBV18 and TRBJ2-5; the match to TRBD1 covers 9 bases. This CDR3 spans 14 amino acids. Germline CDR1 reads KGHSH; CDR2 reads LQKENI. V lost 6 bases, J lost 5 bases, and 7 bases stayed unmatched. Written as DNA, the CDR3 is TGTGCCAGCTCTAAAACAGGGGGCGCCGAGACCCAGTACTTC. It specifies CASSKTGGAETQYF.

This chain uses TRBV7-2 with TRBJ2-3, with TRBD2 identical over 9 bases. Losses at the gene ends were 4 bases for V and 8 bases for J; bases not matched to a gene: 7. The CDR3 spans 14 residues. The germline CDR1 and CDR2 sequences are SGHTA and FQGNSA. CDR3 protein: CASSWGGGATTQYF. CDR3 sequence (DNA): TGTGCCAGCAGCTGGGGCGGGGGGGCCACTACGCAGTATTTT.

The V gene is TRBV11-1, the J gene TRBJ2-7; 7 nucleotides agree with TRBD2. After removal of 1 base from V and 5 bases from J, the junction contained 2 bases not matched to a gene. This CDR3 is 13 amino acids long. Germline loops: CDR1 SGHAT, CDR2 FQDESV (reference sequence). In nucleotides, the CDR3 is TGTGCCAGCAGCTTAGGACTAGCAAACGAGCAGTACTTC. Amino acids: CASSLGLANEQYF.

The chain carries TRBV6-5 and TRBJ2-7; D unclear. CDR3 size: 16 residues. The germline CDR1 and CDR2 sequences are MNHEY and SVGAGI. Trimming took off 2 bases at V and 0 bases at J, with 14 bases between the two ends. The CDR3 loop reads CASSYTNDWGSYEQYF. Here the CDR3 DNA reads TGTGCCAGCAGTTACACGAATGACTGGGGCTCCTACGAGCAGTACTTC.

The chain is built from TRBV7-8 and TRBJ1-2, with unresolved D. Trimming removed 4 bases at V and 5 bases at J, with 11 bases between. The germline gives CDR1 SGHVS, CDR2 FQNEAQ. This CDR3 spans 13 amino acids. CDR3 region: CASSSSGPYGYTF. The CDR3 DNA sequence: TGTGCCAGCAGCTCTAGTGGGCCTTATGGCTACACCTTC.

The J gene is TRBJ1-3, the V gene TRBV2, with 7 bases identical to TRBD1. The germline CDR1 and CDR2 sequences are SNHLY and FYNNEI. The CDR3 covers 16 residues. After removal of 5 bases from V and 0 bases from J, the junction contained 7 bases not matched to a gene. For the CDR3, the DNA is TGTGCCAGCAGTCTGACAGGGTATAACTCTGGAAACACCATATATTTT. This translates into CASSLTGYNSGNTIYF.

The sample holds a few counts of this clone. Here the CDR3 reads CASSPEAANYGYTF. The CDR3 DNA follows: TGTGCCAGCTCACCGGAGGCGGCGAACTATGGCTACACCTTC. The chain combines TRBV18 with TRBJ1-2; D not certain. Germline loops: CDR1 KGHSH, CDR2 LQKENI. Deletions cut 3 bases from V and 2 bases from J, with 10 bases between. This CDR3 comprises 14 residues.

The V call is TRBV10-3, the J call TRBJ1-1; D unresolved. The CDR3 runs 13 residues. The V end was cut by 6 bases, the J end by 7 bases, with 15 bases between. CDR1 is ENHRY, CDR2 SYGVKD, per germline. As DNA, the CDR3 is TGTGCCATCAGGGGTAATGACGAGAATGAAGCTTTCTTT. Amino acids: CAIRGNDENEAFF.

The chain employs TRBV14 and TRBJ1-5, with no clear D. Germline CDR1 is SGHDN and CDR2 is FVKESK. Trimming left V 2 bases short and J 7 bases short, with 9 bases between. The CDR3 consists of 13 residues. CDR3 amino acids: CASSQSWEQPQHF. The CDR3 nucleotides are TGTGCCAGCAGCCAAAGCTGGGAGCAGCCCCAGCATTTT.

This chain joins TRBV5-4 and TRBJ1-1; D is perhaps TRBD1 (5 bases). The CDR3 runs 14 residues. Deletions cut 7 bases from V and 3 bases from J, with 16 bases between. CDR1 and CDR2 (germline): SGHNT, YYREEE (reference sequence). CDR3 region: CASSGGGGHTEAFF. The CDR3 DNA sequence: TGTGCCAGCTCCGGCGGGGGAGGGCACACTGAAGCTTTCTTT.

This rearrangement joins TRBV29-1 to TRBJ2-7, with D perhaps TRBD1 (6 bases). The germline V and J ends were trimmed by 4 bases and 6 bases, with 16 bases remaining between them. CDR3 length: 13 amino acids. CDR1 and CDR2 from the germline V gene are SQVTM and ANQGSEA. CDR3 in amino acids: CSVGSGLGGEQYF. The CDR3, as DNA: TGCAGCGTTGGCTCGGGATTAGGGGGCGAGCAGTACTTC.

The genes are TRBV10-3 and TRBJ1-1; D remains ambiguous. Trimming stripped 10 bases from V and 1 base from J, with 10 bases between. The CDR3 contains 12 residues. In germline, CDR1 is ENHRY, CDR2 SYGVKD. The CDR3 here is CATTAGNTEAFF. The CDR3 coding sequence is TGTGCCACCACCGCAGGGAACACTGAAGCTTTCTTT.

The chain employs TRBV6-1 and TRBJ1-2; D ambiguous. V lost 4 bases to trimming and J lost 4 bases, with 10 bases between them. Germline values: CDR1 MNHNS, CDR2 SASEGT. CDR3 length equals 13 residues. The CDR3 region has the DNA TGTGCCAGCAGTGTGTGGGCGTCCTATGGCTACACCTTC. Its translation is CASSVWASYGYTF.

This clone has a single count. V usage is TRBV18 and J usage is TRBJ1-2, with a weak D call TRBD1 (6 bases). This CDR3 region has 14 residues. CDR1 is KGHSH and CDR2 is LQKENI in the germline V gene. Deletions cut 3 bases from V and 8 bases from J, with 16 bases between. The CDR3 coding sequence is TGTGCCAGCTCACCTATAGACAGGTCTCGCGGCTACACCTTC. This gives the protein CASSPIDRSRGYTF.